This TCR beta chain stems from a study of early T cells in non-severe SARS-CoV-2 infection. Trimming shortened V by 1 base and J by 6 bases, and 8 bases separated the two germline ends. Germline assignment: CDR1 GTSNPN and CDR2 SVGIG (reference sequence). The CDR3 consists of 12 residues. This clonotype was seen repeatedly, ten times or more. TCRdb reprocessed the 5' RACE reads with MiXCR, giving one entry per CDR3 protein. The sample holds about 83,000 distinct CDR3 sequences; roughly a tenth are singletons and the top ten take 8% to 8.5%. The receptor's source is an adult who was a healthcare worker with PCR-confirmed SARS-CoV-2 infection or an uninfected control (not recorded which). The material was whole blood, obtained at baseline. The J gene is TRBJ2-3, the V gene TRBV30; D gene unclear. DNA for the CDR3: TGTGCCTGGAGTGCACAAATGGATACGCAGTATTTT. Protein: CAWSAQMDTQYF.